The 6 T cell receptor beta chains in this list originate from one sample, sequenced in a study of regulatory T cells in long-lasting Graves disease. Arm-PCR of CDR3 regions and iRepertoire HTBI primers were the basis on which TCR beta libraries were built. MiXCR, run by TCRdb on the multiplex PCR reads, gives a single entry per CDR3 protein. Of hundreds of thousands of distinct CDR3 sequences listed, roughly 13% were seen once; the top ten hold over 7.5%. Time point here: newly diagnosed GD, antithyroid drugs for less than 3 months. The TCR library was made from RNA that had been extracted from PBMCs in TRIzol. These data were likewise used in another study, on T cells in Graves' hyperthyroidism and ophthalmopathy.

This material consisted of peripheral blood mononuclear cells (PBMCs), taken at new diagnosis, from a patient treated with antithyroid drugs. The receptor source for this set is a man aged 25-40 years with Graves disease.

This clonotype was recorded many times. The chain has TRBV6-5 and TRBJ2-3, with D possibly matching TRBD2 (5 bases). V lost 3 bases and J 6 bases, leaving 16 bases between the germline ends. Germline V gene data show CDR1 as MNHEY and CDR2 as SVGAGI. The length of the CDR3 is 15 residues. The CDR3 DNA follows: TGTGCCAGCAGTTATAAGGGTCTACCGGGGGATACGCAGTATTTT. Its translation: CASSYKGLPGDTQYF.

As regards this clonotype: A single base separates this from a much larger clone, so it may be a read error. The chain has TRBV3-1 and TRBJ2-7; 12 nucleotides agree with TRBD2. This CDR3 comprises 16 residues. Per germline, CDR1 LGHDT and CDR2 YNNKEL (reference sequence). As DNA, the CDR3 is TGTGCCGGCAGCATCCGGACTAGCGGGGAAATTTACGAGCAGTACTTC. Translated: CAGSIRTSGEIYEQYF.

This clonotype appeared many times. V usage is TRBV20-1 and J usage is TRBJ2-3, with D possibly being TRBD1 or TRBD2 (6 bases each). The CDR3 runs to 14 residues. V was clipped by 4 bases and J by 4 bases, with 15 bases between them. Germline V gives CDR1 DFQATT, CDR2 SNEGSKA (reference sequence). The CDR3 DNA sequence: TGCAGTGCTACCTCCCCGGGGGCCCCAGATACGCAGTATTTT. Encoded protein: CSATSPGAPDTQYF.

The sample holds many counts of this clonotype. CDR3 loop: CSARERASSTDTQYF. The CDR3 DNA reads TGCAGTGCTAGAGAACGGGCCTCCTCCACAGATACGCAGTATTTT. V usage is TRBV20-1 and J usage is TRBJ2-3; D not certain. The V and J ends lost 0 bases and 2 bases respectively, with 12 bases between them. The CDR3 covers 15 residues. Germline V lookup: CDR1 DFQATT, CDR2 SNEGSKA (reference sequence).

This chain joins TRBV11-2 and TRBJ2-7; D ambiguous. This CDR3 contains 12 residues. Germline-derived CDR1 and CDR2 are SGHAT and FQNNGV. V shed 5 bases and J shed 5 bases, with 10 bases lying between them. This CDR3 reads CASSIRPDEQYF. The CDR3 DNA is TGTGCCAGCAGCATCAGGCCGGACGAGCAGTACTTC.

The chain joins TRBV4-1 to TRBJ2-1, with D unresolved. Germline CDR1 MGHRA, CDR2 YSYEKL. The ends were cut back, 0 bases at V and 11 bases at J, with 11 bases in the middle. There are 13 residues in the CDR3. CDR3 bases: TGCGCCAGCAGCCAAGAACTCGCGGAGAAGCAGTTCTTC. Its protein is CASSQELAEKQFF.